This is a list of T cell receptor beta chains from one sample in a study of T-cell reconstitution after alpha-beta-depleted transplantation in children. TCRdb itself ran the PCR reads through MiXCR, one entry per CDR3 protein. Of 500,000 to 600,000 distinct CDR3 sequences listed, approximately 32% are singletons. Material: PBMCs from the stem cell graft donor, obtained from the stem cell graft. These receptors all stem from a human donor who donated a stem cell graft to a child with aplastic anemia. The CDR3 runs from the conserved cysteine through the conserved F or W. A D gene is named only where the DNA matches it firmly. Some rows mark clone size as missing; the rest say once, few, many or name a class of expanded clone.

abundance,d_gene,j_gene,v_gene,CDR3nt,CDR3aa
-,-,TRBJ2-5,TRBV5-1,TGCGCCAGCAGCTTATTTCCGGGGGAGACCCAGTACTTC,CASSLFPGETQYF
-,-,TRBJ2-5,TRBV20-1,TGCAGCTGGGGCCGGGCTGGGGGCGGGGAGACCCAGTACTTC,CSWGRAGGGETQYF
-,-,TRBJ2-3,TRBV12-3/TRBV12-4,TGTGCCAGCAGTTTGGTTCCGGAGAGCACAGATACGCAGTATTTT,CASSLVPESTDTQYF
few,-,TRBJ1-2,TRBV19,TGTGCCAGTAGTATAGGAGGAGGGAGGAATAACTATGGCTACACCTTC,CASSIGGGRNNYGYTF
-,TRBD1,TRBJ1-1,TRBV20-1,TGCAGTGCTAGAACCAGGACAGGGCTGGACACTGAAGCTTTCTTT,CSARTRTGLDTEAFF
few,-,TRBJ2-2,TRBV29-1,TGCAGCGTTTCTACCGGGGGATCGAACACCGGGGAGCTGTTTTTT,CSVSTGGSNTGELFF
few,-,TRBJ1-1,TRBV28,TGTGCCATCGCTCTGGGACCTCGGGAAGCTTTCTTT,CAIALGPREAFF
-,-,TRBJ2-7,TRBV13,TGTGCCAGCAGCTTAGGCACCCTACAGGGCTACGAGCAGTACTTC,CASSLGTLQGYEQYF
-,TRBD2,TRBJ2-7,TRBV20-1,TGCAGTGCTTCTAGGACTAGCGGGAGGTATGAGCAGTACTTC,CSASRTSGRYEQYF
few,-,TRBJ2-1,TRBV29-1,TGCAGCGCCAGAGGGTACTCCTACAATGAGCAGTTCTTC,CSARGYSYNEQFF
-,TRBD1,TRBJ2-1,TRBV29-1,TGCAGCGTGGGGGACAGGAGGAGCCACGAGCAGTTCTTC,CSVGDRRSHEQFF
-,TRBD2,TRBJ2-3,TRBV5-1,TGCGCCAGCCGGCGAGCGGGAGAAATCACAGATACGCAGTATTTT,CASRRAGEITDTQYF
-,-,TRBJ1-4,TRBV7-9,TGTGCCAGCACTAGCGCTAGTGAAAAACTGTTTTTT,CASTSASEKLFF
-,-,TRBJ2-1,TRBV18,TGTGCCAGCTCACCACAAAAAACCAATGAGCAGTTCTTC,CASSPQKTNEQFF
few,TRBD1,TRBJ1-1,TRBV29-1,TGCAGCGTCGCCCCCCCGGGACAGGGCACTGAAGCTTTCTTT,CSVAPPGQGTEAFF